The source of this T cell receptor beta chain is a study of T-cell memory formation after mild COVID-19. Turning to the study itself: For the most part, TCR clusters were specific to one donor. Study observations and caveats: The appearance of some responding clones in pre-infection memory suggested that cross-reactive memory joined. In second-wave clones peaking day 37, SARS-CoV-2 specificity remained unconfirmed.

Germline V gene data show CDR1 as SQVTM and CDR2 as ANQGSEA. This CDR3 is built from 15 residues. Deletions cut 7 bases from V and 4 bases from J, with 20 bases between. Researchers used 5'RACE with constant-segment primers to make TCR alpha and TCR beta cDNA libraries that carry sample barcodes and UMIs. One entry per CDR3 protein results from TCRdb running MiXCR on the 5' RACE reads. This sample has roughly 320,000 distinct CDR3 sequences, with around 27% found just once. To note about this clonotype: Antigen specificity is unknown.

This receptor was identified in an adult woman who had mild COVID-19 (a few samples of this study predate the infection). Cell type and time point are not known. Sequences were obtained from PBMCs or a T cell subset sorted from them (not recorded which). The chain uses TRBV29-1 and TRBJ2-1, with no clear D. CDR3 DNA: TGCAGCGCAGCTGGACGGATGAAAAAATACAATGAGCAGTTCTTC. It is translated as CSAAGRMKKYNEQFF.